Listed here are 23 T cell receptor beta chains from one sample, sequenced in a study of T-cell reconstitution after alpha-beta-depleted transplantation in children. The TCRbeta library was prepared with unique molecular identifiers. TCRdb re-called the PCR reads through MiXCR, storing one row per CDR3 protein. The sample has 200,000 or so distinct CDR3 sequences, about 6% seen once. This material consisted of PBMCs, taken before TCRalphabeta/CD19-depleted stem cell transplant. These receptors originate from a girl less than two years old with combined immunodeficiency, due to receive a stem cell transplant.

This clonotype was observed at least ten times. The chain combines TRBV7-2 with TRBJ2-1, with 7 bases lining up with TRBD2. CDR1 is SGHTA, CDR2 FQGNSA, per germline. CDR3 size: 16 residues. V dropped 3 bases and J dropped 1; count of bases not matched to a gene: 6. The chain's CDR3 is CASSFSGGWSYNEQFF. CDR3 nucleotide sequence: TGTGCCAGCAGCTTTTCCGGGGGGTGGTCCTACAATGAGCAGTTCTTC.

This clonotype showed up many times. The genes are TRBV12-3 or TRBV12-4 and TRBJ2-3, with D uncertain. Trimming left V 0 bases short and J 4 bases short, with 5 bases between. This CDR3 comprises 13 residues. CDR3 loop: CASSLALADTQYF. DNA of the CDR3: TGTGCCAGCAGTTTAGCTCTGGCAGATACGCAGTATTTT.

This clonotype was seen repeatedly, ten times or more. The V gene is TRBV7-2, the J gene TRBJ2-5; the D gene is possibly TRBD2 (6 bases). From germline, CDR1 is SGHTA and CDR2 FQGNSA. V dropped 1 base and J dropped 5 bases, with 11 bases sitting between them. The CDR3 length is 14 residues. The CDR3 spells CASSLGASVETQYF. The CDR3 DNA sequence: TGTGCCAGCAGCTTAGGAGCTAGCGTTGAGACCCAGTACTTC.

This clonotype was picked up many times. This chain connects TRBV6-2 or TRBV6-3 to TRBJ2-1, with unresolved D. Germline-derived CDR1 and CDR2 are MNHEY and SVGEGT. Trimming stripped 2 bases from V and 7 bases from J, with 9 bases between. The CDR3 has 13 residues. The chain's CDR3 is CASSYLLRNEQFF. CDR3 coding DNA: TGTGCCAGCAGTTACCTACTAAGAAATGAGCAGTTCTTC.

This clonotype was seen ten or more times. This chain uses TRBV4-2 with TRBJ1-1; D is uncertain. Trimming pared 4 bases from V and 2 bases from J, leaving 20 bases between. This CDR3 is 17 amino acids long. Looked up from germline, CDR1 is LGHNA and CDR2 is YNFKEQ. CDR3 region: CASSPPYPDAKNTEAFF. The CDR3 DNA follows: TGTGCCAGCAGCCCCCCTTACCCGGATGCAAAAAACACTGAAGCTTTCTTT.

The chain is built from TRBV6-1 and TRBJ2-4, with a tentative D call TRBD2 (5 bases). Trimming took 6 bases from V and 4 from J, leaving 16 bases between them. The CDR3 is 15 amino acids. Germline V gives CDR1 MNHNS, CDR2 SASEGT. The CDR3 spells CASSPQPGTKNIQYF. The CDR3 region has the DNA TGTGCCAGCAGCCCCCAACCGGGAACTAAAAACATTCAGTACTTC.

The sample holds a few counts of this clonotype. V and J are TRBV20-1 and TRBJ2-7; 9 positions agree with TRBD2. CDR1 and CDR2 (germline): DFQATT, SNEGSKA (reference sequence). Trimming at V came to 6 bases and at J to 1 base, leaving 7 bases not matched to a gene. The CDR3 sequence is 14 residues long. The CDR3 sequence: CSATLAGASYEQYF. The CDR3 DNA follows: TGCAGTGCAACTTTAGCGGGAGCGTCCTACGAGCAGTACTTC.

This clonotype was seen repeatedly, ten times or more. The V call is TRBV12-3 or TRBV12-4, the J call TRBJ2-1, with 8 positions matching TRBD2. The ends lost 2 bases at V and 0 bases at J; junction bases unmatched: 3. This CDR3 spans 16 amino acids. CDR3 residues: CASSLREGGSYNEQFF. In DNA form, the CDR3 reads TGTGCCAGCAGTTTACGGGAGGGGGGCTCCTACAATGAGCAGTTCTTC.

Ten or more counts support this clonotype. The chain employs TRBV9 and TRBJ2-2; 8 bases fit TRBD2. This CDR3 has 16 amino acids. CDR1 and CDR2 (germline): SGDLS, YYNGEE. The J segment lost 2 bases and the V segment lost 5 bases, leaving 8 bases of the junction unmatched. CDR3 sequence reads: CASSETSGLNTGELFF. CDR3 sequence (DNA): TGTGCCAGCAGTGAAACTAGCGGTTTAAACACCGGGGAGCTGTTTTTT.

This clonotype appeared many times. The gene calls are TRBV20-1 and TRBJ2-1; D unresolved. CDR3 size: 13 residues. Per the germline V gene, CDR1 is DFQATT and CDR2 is SNEGSKA (reference sequence). Trimming took off 0 bases at V and 2 bases at J, with 5 bases between the two ends. The CDR3 DNA sequence: TGCAGTGCTAGAGATTTACCCTACAATGAGCAGTTCTTC. As protein: CSARDLPYNEQFF.

The chain recombines TRBV19 with TRBJ2-7, with 9 bases fitting TRBD1. V dropped 7 bases and J dropped 2; count of bases not matched to a gene: 6. The CDR3 has 14 residues. The germline V gene has CDR1 LNHDA and CDR2 SQIVND (reference sequence). This chain's CDR3 is CASNRTGDPYEQYF. In DNA, the CDR3 is TGTGCCAGTAATAGGACAGGGGACCCCTACGAGCAGTACTTC.

This clonotype was counted many times. The chain recombines TRBV7-2 with TRBJ2-7; the D is unclear. The CDR3 is 13 residues long. CDR1 is SGHTA and CDR2 is FQGNSA in the germline V gene. Trimming shortened V by 1 base and J by 5 bases, and 9 bases separated the two germline ends. The CDR3 spells CASSLVTPNEQYF. CDR3 bases: TGTGCCAGCAGCTTAGTAACTCCGAACGAGCAGTACTTC.

This clonotype has a handful of counts. The chain carries TRBV30 and TRBJ1-1; D call uncertain. With 1 base removed from V and 1 base from J, the gap between germline ends came to 7 bases. The length of the CDR3 is 13 residues. CDR1 and CDR2 from the germline V gene are GTSNPN and SVGIG (reference sequence). In DNA, the CDR3 is TGTGCCTGGAGTGGAACAGCGAACACTGAAGCTTTCTTT. This sequence encodes CAWSGTANTEAFF.

This clonotype has a count of ten or more. The chain carries TRBV4-2 and TRBJ2-7, with D possibly being TRBD2 (5 bases). This CDR3 contains 13 residues. Germline CDR1 reads LGHNA; CDR2 reads YNFKEQ. Trimming removed 2 bases from V and 6 bases from J, with 11 bases in between. The CDR3: CASSQNEGFEQYF. In DNA form, the CDR3 reads TGTGCCAGCAGCCAAAACGAGGGTTTCGAGCAGTACTTC.

In its sample, this clonotype was seen many times. The J gene is TRBJ2-1, the V gene TRBV28; 11 nucleotides agree with TRBD2. Germline values: CDR1 MDHEN, CDR2 SYDVKM. V dropped 2 bases and J dropped 4; count of bases not matched to a gene: 7. The CDR3 is made up of 17 amino acids. As DNA, the CDR3 is TGTGCCAGCAGTTTACCCCGACTAGCGGGGCTTTACAATGAGCAGTTCTTC. This codes for CASSLPRLAGLYNEQFF. The full variable domain, rest sourced from reference TRBV28 and TRBJ2-1, is DVKVTQSSRYLVKRTGEKVFLECVQDMDHENMFWYRQDPGLGLRLIYFSYDVKMKEKGDIPEGYSVSREKKERFSLILESASTNQTSMYLCASSLPRLAGLYNEQFFGPGTRLTVL.

This clonotype was seen ten or more times. The chain carries TRBV7-2 and TRBJ1-5; no firm D call. V was pared by 5 bases and J by 3 bases, with 14 bases between. Germline V gives CDR1 SGHTA, CDR2 FQGNSA. CDR3 size: 15 residues. CDR3 bases: TGTGCCAGCAGCCACCGGGAAGGCCCCAATCAGCCCCAGCATTTT. It specifies CASSHREGPNQPQHF.

This clonotype came up many times. This chain joins TRBV10-3 and TRBJ2-7; 8 positions match TRBD2. The CDR3 length is 15 residues. V lost 4 bases, J lost 1 base, and 6 bases stayed unmatched. The germline CDR1 and CDR2 sequences are ENHRY and SYGVKD. In nucleotides, the CDR3 is TGTGCCATCAGTGCGGCTAGCGGGCAGTCCTACGAGCAGTACTTC. Amino acid sequence: CAISAASGQSYEQYF.

This clonotype was found many times. The chain links TRBV6-2 or TRBV6-3 to TRBJ2-1; TRBD2 agrees at 12 bases. CDR3 size: 15 residues. V lost 2 bases to trimming and J lost 14 bases; unmatched junction nucleotides: 10. Germline V lookup: CDR1 MNHEY, CDR2 SVGEGT. The CDR3 sequence: CASSYLAGGGRAEFF. In DNA form, the CDR3 reads TGTGCCAGCAGTTACCTAGCGGGAGGGGGCCGTGCGGAGTTCTTC.

On this clonotype: With a much larger clone just one base away, this may be a read error. Without the conserved terminal phenylalanine or tryptophan, this CDR3 likely stems from a read error. The rearrangement uses TRBV12-3 or TRBV12-4 and TRBJ2-7; 10 bases match TRBD1. There are 12 residues in the CDR3. V was pared by 6 bases and J by 7 bases, with 3 bases of the junction left unmatched. The CDR3 spells CASRGQGMEQYY. The CDR3 bases are TGTGCCAGCAGGGGACAGGGGATGGAGCAGTACTAC.

This clonotype occurred a few times. V and J are TRBV2 and TRBJ1-2, with D possibly matching TRBD1 (5 bases). The CDR3 contains 12 residues. Deletions cut 10 bases from V and 0 bases from J, with 9 bases between. CDR1 and CDR2 (germline): SNHLY, FYNNEI. CDR3 sequence reads: CANPTANYGYTF. The CDR3 region has the DNA TGTGCCAACCCGACAGCTAACTATGGCTACACCTTC.

This clonotype came up many times. This chain joins TRBV29-1 and TRBJ2-3; 9 positions agree with TRBD1. CDR3 size: 13 residues. CDR1 is SQVTM and CDR2 is ANQGSEA in the germline V gene. J was trimmed by 3 bases and V by 7 bases; bases with no gene match: 5. The CDR3 DNA is TGCAGCGCCGCGACAGGGGGAACAGATACGCAGTATTTT. Encoded protein: CSAATGGTDTQYF.

This chain connects TRBV23-1 to TRBJ2-7, with TRBD2 matching 13 bases. TRBV23-1 is placed among ORFs of uncertain function. The CDR3 is 14 amino acids. With 11 bases clipped from V and 4 bases from J, the junction kept 8 bases outside the gene matches. The CDR3 is CAGTLAGGGYEQYF. The DNA for the CDR3 is TGCGCCGGAACACTAGCGGGAGGGGGTTACGAGCAGTACTTC.

This clonotype was found many times. The chain couples TRBV4-3 to TRBJ2-3, with D tentatively TRBD2 (7 bases). The CDR3 is made up of 16 amino acids. V was cut by 0 bases and J by 5 bases, with 15 bases left in between. Germline V CDR1 and CDR2: LGHNA, YSLEER. Here the CDR3 reads CASSQEIGGLGDTQYF. The CDR3 bases are TGCGCCAGCAGCCAAGAAATCGGGGGGCTGGGAGATACGCAGTATTTT.